These T cell receptor beta chains were read from a single sample in a study of CD8+CD57+ T cells in acquired aplastic anemia. One entry per CDR3 protein results from TCRdb running MiXCR on the reads. The table has more than 95,000 distinct CDR3 sequences, less than 50% seen once; the top ten hold roughly 2.7%. Input material: sorted CD4+, CD8+, or CD8+CD57+ T cells (not recorded which) from PBMCs. These receptor sequences come from a human donor with aplastic anemia. CDR3s include the opening cysteine and the closing phenylalanine or tryptophan. D genes are given only for firm matches. Some rows have no size entry. The others give once, few or many, or a class for an expanded clone.

D gene	clone size	J gene	V gene	CDR3 length	CDR3 protein	CDR3 DNA
.	.	TRBJ1-5	TRBV11-2	15	CASSLDGSINQPQHF	TGTGCCAGCAGCTTAGATGGCAGTATCAATCAGCCCCAGCATTTT
TRBD1	few	TRBJ2-5	TRBV30	13	CAWNLDRGETQYF	TGTGCCTGGAACCTGGACAGGGGAGAGACCCAGTACTTC
.	many	TRBJ1-3	TRBV24-1	13	CATGRASGNTIYF	TGTGCCACCGGACGAGCCTCTGGAAACACCATATATTTT
.	many	TRBJ2-5	TRBV15	15	CATSREGETFETQYF	TGTGCCACCAGCAGAGAGGGGGAAACTTTTGAGACCCAGTACTTC
.	many	TRBJ1-1	TRBV12-3/TRBV12-4	11	CASGRRTEAFF	TGTGCCAGCGGAAGACGAACTGAAGCTTTCTTT
.	many	TRBJ2-1	TRBV19	12	CASSLLGGEQFF	TGTGCCAGTAGTCTACTAGGGGGTGAGCAGTTCTTC
.	many	TRBJ1-6	TRBV18	13	CASSGPGGSPLHF	TGTGCCAGCTCTGGACCCGGAGGATCACCCCTCCACTTT
.	many	TRBJ2-2	TRBV12-3/TRBV12-4	16	CAGWGRRPLNTGELFF	TGTGCCGGATGGGGACGCCGCCCCCTGAACACCGGGGAGCTGTTTTTT
.	.	TRBJ1-2	TRBV28	15	CASSSIPPRPVPYTF	TGTGCCAGCAGTTCCATCCCCCCCCGGCCGGTTCCTTACACCTTC
TRBD1	once	TRBJ2-7	TRBV24-1	14	CATSDPGQGKEQYF	TGTGCCACCAGTGACCCCGGACAGGGGAAAGAGCAGTACTTC
.	few	TRBJ1-6	TRBV19	14	CASSIGQGMSPLHF	TGTGCCAGTAGTATAGGGCAGGGGATGTCACCCCTCCACTTT
TRBD2	.	TRBJ2-4	TRBV12-3/TRBV12-4	19	CASSLVVGSGDLAKNIQYF	TGTGCCAGCAGTTTAGTTGTCGGTAGCGGGGACTTAGCCAAAAACATTCAGTACTTC
TRBD1	many	TRBJ2-7	TRBV2	11	CASRQGNEQYF	TGTGCCAGCAGACAGGGGAACGAGCAGTACTTC
.	many	TRBJ1-2	TRBV5-4	13	CASSLVGEDGYTF	TGTGCCAGCAGCTTGGTTGGGGAGGATGGCTACACCTTC
.	many	TRBJ1-1	TRBV7-9	12	CASTEGMTEAFF	TGTGCCAGCACTGAGGGGATGACTGAAGCTTTCTTT
.	few	TRBJ1-5	TRBV27	13	CASSLDKGQPQHF	TGTGCCAGCAGTTTAGACAAGGGCCAGCCCCAGCATTTT
.	few	TRBJ1-5	TRBV15	15	CATSRDLGRYQPQHF	TGTGCCACCAGCAGAGACCTAGGACGGTATCAGCCCCAGCATTTT
TRBD2	.	TRBJ2-3	TRBV6-2/TRBV6-3	15	CASTGGGRSTDTQYF	TGTGCCAGCACGGGCGGGGGGCGAAGCACAGATACGCAGTATTTT
.	many	TRBJ1-1	TRBV2	14	CATLGGGLNTEAFF	TGTGCCACGCTCGGGGGGGGCCTAAACACTGAAGCTTTCTTT
.	.	TRBJ2-7	TRBV19	14	CASSPTVGSYEQYF	TGCGCCAGTAGTCCGACCGTGGGGTCCTACGAGCAGTACTTC
.	many	TRBJ2-3	TRBV5-1	11	CASRTGDTQYF	TGCGCCAGCAGGACCGGCGATACGCAGTATTTT
TRBD1	.	TRBJ1-6	TRBV7-8	15	CASRRQEGANSPLHF	TGTGCCAGTCGCCGCCAGGAGGGGGCGAATTCACCCCTCCACTTT
.	.	TRBJ2-7	TRBV10-2	13	CASTSVTSYEQYF	TGCGCCAGCACCTCTGTTACATCCTACGAGCAGTACTTC
TRBD1	.	TRBJ2-7	TRBV24-1	14	CATSAQGTSYEQYF	TGTGCCACCAGTGCACAGGGGACCTCCTACGAGCAGTACTTC
.	few	TRBJ1-1	TRBV14	18	CASSRFREPARADTEAFF	TGTGCCAGCAGCCGATTCCGGGAGCCGGCACGGGCGGACACTGAAGCTTTCTTT
TRBD2	.	TRBJ2-4	TRBV20-1	18	CSAREASGGPRAKNIQYF	TGCAGTGCTAGAGAGGCTAGCGGGGGGCCCAGGGCCAAAAACATTCAGTACTTC
TRBD1	many	TRBJ1-4	TRBV19	14	CASSLTGFNEKLFF	TGTGCCAGTAGTCTGACAGGGTTTAATGAAAAACTGTTTTTT
.	many	TRBJ1-2	TRBV19	16	CASSILNRDTEHGYTF	TGTGCCAGTAGTATTCTTAACAGGGACACCGAGCATGGCTACACCTTC
.	many	TRBJ1-2	TRBV19	14	CASSPLDRLYGYTF	TGTGCCAGTAGTCCGCTCGACAGGTTGTATGGCTACACCTTC
TRBD2	many	TRBJ2-5	TRBV20-1	16	CSARGLAGGYQETQYF	TGCAGTGCTAGAGGACTAGCGGGGGGGTACCAAGAGACCCAGTACTTC
.	.	TRBJ1-6	TRBV10-1	13	CASRSRVNSPLHF	TGCGCCAGCAGATCCAGGGTTAATTCACCCCTCCACTTT
TRBD2	many	TRBJ2-1	TRBV20-1	14	CSAGTSGVNAEQFF	TGCAGTGCGGGAACAAGCGGGGTGAATGCTGAGCAGTTCTTC
.	many	TRBJ1-2	TRBV2	14	CASRSRSSNYGYTF	TGTGCCAGCAGGTCGAGGTCCTCTAACTATGGCTACACCTTC
.	.	TRBJ1-6	TRBV19	14	CASSPDRLSSPLHF	TGTGCCAGTAGTCCCGACAGGCTTAGCTCACCCCTCCACTTT
.	many	TRBJ2-1	TRBV20-1	14	CSALRLFVIDEQFF	TGCAGTGCTCTACGTCTGTTCGTGATCGATGAGCAGTTCTTC
TRBD1	many	TRBJ1-1	TRBV5-6	14	CASSSSRGHTEAFF	TGTGCCAGCAGCTCGTCGAGGGGGCACACTGAAGCTTTCTTT
.	.	TRBJ2-5	TRBV20-1	13	CSARKGGDETQYF	TGCAGTGCTAGGAAGGGGGGAGATGAGACCCAGTACTTC
TRBD2	.	TRBJ2-7	TRBV20-1	16	CSARATSGYTSYEQYF	TGCAGTGCTAGGGCGACTAGCGGGTATACCTCCTACGAGCAGTACTTC
.	.	TRBJ2-7	TRBV7-2	15	CASSLAGLPYYEQYF	TGTGCCAGCAGCTTAGCTGGGCTACCGTACTACGAGCAGTACTTC
.	few	TRBJ2-2	TRBV7-6	16	CASSLVASSWAGELFF	TGTGCCAGCAGCTTAGTCGCTAGCAGTTGGGCCGGGGAGCTGTTTTTT
.	many	TRBJ1-1	TRBV11-2	12	CASSLVRDTRVF	TGTGCCAGCAGCTTAGTTCGGGACACTCGGGTCTTT
.	.	TRBJ1-1	TRBV7-2	13	CASGDVRNTEAFF	TGTGCCAGCGGTGACGTCCGGAACACTGAAGCTTTCTTT
.	many	TRBJ2-7	TRBV6-5	14	CASSSSGALYEQYF	TGTGCCAGCAGTTCGTCAGGGGCCCTCTACGAGCAGTACTTC
.	many	TRBJ1-2	TRBV14	15	CASSQDQQGLGGYTF	TGTGCCAGCAGCCAAGATCAACAGGGACTGGGTGGCTACACCTTC
TRBD1	many	TRBJ1-5	TRBV12-3/TRBV12-4	15	CASSLGAGGTQPQHF	TGTGCCAGCAGTTTGGGGGCAGGGGGCACTCAGCCCCAGCATTTT
TRBD1	.	TRBJ1-2	TRBV2	12	CASGGQDYGYTF	TGTGCCAGTGGGGGACAGGACTATGGCTACACCTTC
.	.	TRBJ1-5	TRBV4-2	16	CASSQESRGGNQPQHF	TGTGCCAGCAGCCAAGAATCCAGGGGAGGCAATCAGCCCCAGCATTTT
.	few	TRBJ2-5	TRBV2	11	CASTTQETQYF	TGTGCCAGCACTACCCAAGAGACCCAGTACTTC